A selection of T cell receptor beta chains follows, all from one sample in a study of T cell repertoires in cytomegalovirus infection. TCRdb analysed the reads with MiXCR anew, one entry per CDR3 protein. The data show 100,000 or so distinct CDR3 sequences, around a quarter seen once. The specimen was CD8+ T cells from PBMCs. All receptors derive from a human donor in good health (CMV status not recorded). Some clones in this sample may be carry-over from other donors' samples. Both conserved end residues are part of each CDR3. Each record gives: J gene, D gene, V gene, clone size, CDR3 DNA, CDR3 protein. The D gene is left open where the match is weak. Some rows mark clone size as missing; the rest say once, few, many or name a class of expanded clone.

TRBJ2-7,-,TRBV7-9,many,TGTGCCAGCAGCTTAGCTGCGACCGCCTACGAGCAGTACTTC,CASSLAATAYEQYF
TRBJ1-5,-,TRBV29-1,few,TGCAGCGTTGGTGGCGACAGTCAGCCCCAGCATTTT,CSVGGDSQPQHF
TRBJ2-1,TRBD1,TRBV5-5,-,TGTGCCAGCAGCCGGCTGCGCCTTGACAGGGTTGTAAACAATGAGCAGTTCTTC,CASSRLRLDRVVNNEQFF
TRBJ1-2,TRBD1,TRBV11-2,few,TGTGCCAGCAGCTTGGCGGGGACAGGGTATGGCTACACCTTC,CASSLAGTGYGYTF
TRBJ1-1,-,TRBV6-2/TRBV6-3,few,TGTGCCAGCAGTTCCCCCCCCGGAGCCAACACTGAAGCTTTCTTT,CASSSPPGANTEAFF
TRBJ2-2,-,TRBV7-2,many,TGTGCCAGCAGCCCCCGACCGGCCGGGGAGCTGTTTTTT,CASSPRPAGELFF
TRBJ2-7,TRBD2,TRBV7-8,many,TGTGCCAGCAGCTTTCTAGCGGGAGTTTCCTACGAGCAGTACTTC,CASSFLAGVSYEQYF
TRBJ2-1,-,TRBV10-3,-,TGTGCCATCAGTCCCGCCTACGGTGAGCAGTTCTTC,CAISPAYGEQFF
TRBJ1-4,-,TRBV7-9,-,TGTGCCAGCAGACCCAACGGAGACGAAAAACTGTTTTTT,CASRPNGDEKLFF
TRBJ2-1,-,TRBV25-1,few,TGTGCCAGCGCCGTTGGCTCCTACAATGAGCAGTTCTTC,CASAVGSYNEQFF
TRBJ1-5,-,TRBV20-1,few,TGCAGTGCTAGAGATGCCGGGATTTTAATTGGCAATCAGCCCCAGCATTTT,CSARDAGILIGNQPQHF
TRBJ1-1,TRBD1,TRBV7-9,few,TGTGCCAGCAGCAACACCGGGACAGGGAACACTGAAGCTTTCTTT,CASSNTGTGNTEAFF
TRBJ2-1,TRBD2,TRBV28,-,TGTGCCAGCAGTTTACCGCGTTCCGTAGCGGGGGGGAGCTCCTACAATGAGCAGTTCTTC,CASSLPRSVAGGSSYNEQFF
TRBJ2-5,-,TRBV24-1,-,TGTGCCACCAGTGATCCAGGGGGGTTGGAGACCCAGTACTTC,CATSDPGGLETQYF
TRBJ2-2,-,TRBV7-9,many,TGTGCCAGCAGCTTACCCTTCAACACCGGGGAGCTGTTTTTT,CASSLPFNTGELFF
TRBJ2-7,TRBD2,TRBV27,-,TGTGCCAGCAGTTGGGGGACTAGCGGGAGAGGGTACGAGCAGTACTTC,CASSWGTSGRGYEQYF
TRBJ2-1,-,TRBV6-1,many,TGTGCCAGCACCCCCCTTCGCCCGGGGAGCGGAGAGCAGTTCTTC,CASTPLRPGSGEQFF
TRBJ2-5,TRBD1,TRBV7-6,once,TGTGCCAGCAGCTTAGAGGACAGGGCAGAGACCCAGTACTTC,CASSLEDRAETQYF
TRBJ2-3,-,TRBV7-9,-,TGTGCCAGCAGCTTAGTAGCAGATACGCAGTATTTT,CASSLVADTQYF
TRBJ1-4,-,TRBV7-6,many,TGTGCCAGCAGCTCAAGCACGGGCCCGGGGCGTGAAAAACTGTTTTTT,CASSSSTGPGREKLFF
TRBJ2-7,TRBD2,TRBV29-1,-,TGCAGCGTTGAAGATCCTGAGGGAGGGCCCTCCTACGAGCAGTACTTC,CSVEDPEGGPSYEQYF
TRBJ1-2,TRBD1,TRBV4-1,many,TGCGCCAGCAGCCAAGATGGACAGGGGTTTAACTATGGCTACACCTTC,CASSQDGQGFNYGYTF
TRBJ1-5,-,TRBV24-1,-,TGTGCCACCAGTGAGGGAAGGCAGCCCCAGCATTTT,CATSEGRQPQHF
TRBJ2-7,TRBD2,TRBV11-2,-,TGTGCCAGCAGCCACGACGCCGGGACTAGTCCCCTCTACGAGCAGTACTTC,CASSHDAGTSPLYEQYF
TRBJ2-7,-,TRBV29-1,-,TGCAGCGTTGAAAAAGCCCGGGACTCAGCGGACTACGAGCAGTACTTC,CSVEKARDSADYEQYF
TRBJ1-5,-,TRBV4-3,-,TGCGCCAGCAGCCAACAGGCAGGGTATAGCAATCAGCCCCAGCATTTT,CASSQQAGYSNQPQHF
TRBJ2-1,-,TRBV7-9,-,TGTGCCAGCAGCTTAGTATCCGGGAGCTCCTACAATGAGCAGTTCTTC,CASSLVSGSSYNEQFF
TRBJ1-1,-,TRBV7-9,-,TGTGCCAGCAGCTTAGATGGGCAGGGTAAGAGGGACACTGAAGCTTTCTTT,CASSLDGQGKRDTEAFF
TRBJ1-2,-,TRBV28,-,TGTGCCAGCAGTCCAGACTCCCTCTATGGCTACACCTTC,CASSPDSLYGYTF
TRBJ2-5,-,TRBV7-9,many,TGTGCCAGCAGCTTATCGATGGAAGAGACCCAGTACTTC,CASSLSMEETQYF
TRBJ2-1,TRBD1,TRBV27,-,TGTGCCAGCAGTCGGACAGGGGGCTACAATGAGCAGTTCTTC,CASSRTGGYNEQFF
TRBJ2-7,-,TRBV29-1,-,TGCAGCGTTGTACTGGGTGTCGACGAGCAGTACTTC,CSVVLGVDEQYF
TRBJ2-2,-,TRBV27,-,TGTGCCAGCAGTTTTAACCCAAGCACCGGGGAGCTGTTTTTT,CASSFNPSTGELFF
TRBJ2-1,TRBD2,TRBV7-4,-,TGTGCCAGCAGCTTGGGAGGGAGTGATGAGCAGTTCTTC,CASSLGGSDEQFF
TRBJ2-7,-,TRBV28,few,TGTGCCAGCAGTTTAACAGGGCCTTCCTACGAGCAGTACTTC,CASSLTGPSYEQYF
TRBJ1-1,-,TRBV7-2,many,TGTGCCAGCAGCTTGAGGCCAGGTGAAGCTTTCTTT,CASSLRPGEAFF
TRBJ1-5,-,TRBV2,-,TGTGCCAGCAGTGAGGTTCCGGGGAGCAATCAGCCCCAGCATTTT,CASSEVPGSNQPQHF
TRBJ2-1,-,TRBV20-1,-,TGCAGTGCTAGAGACACCAGGGGCAATAGTGAGCAGTTCTTC,CSARDTRGNSEQFF
TRBJ2-7,-,TRBV6-1,-,TGTGCCAGCAGTGGGGCCCCAGTTAGCTCCTACGAGCAGTACTTC,CASSGAPVSSYEQYF
TRBJ2-1,-,TRBV5-6,-,TGTGCCAGCAGCTTTTTGACAATGGACGCGCTGGGTGAGCAGTTCTTC,CASSFLTMDALGEQFF
TRBJ1-5,TRBD1,TRBV28,many,TGTGCCAGCAGCCCCCCGGGGACAGTTCAGCCCCAGCATTTT,CASSPPGTVQPQHF
TRBJ2-7,TRBD1,TRBV7-2,many,TGTGCCAGCAGCTTCCGACAGGACAGGGTCTGGGAGCAGTACTTC,CASSFRQDRVWEQYF
TRBJ2-3,-,TRBV7-9,few,TGTGCCAGCAGCTCCTCGGGGGCGCTCCCGATCACAGATACGCAGTATTTT,CASSSSGALPITDTQYF
TRBJ2-3,-,TRBV4-1,few,TGCGCCAGCAGCCAAGATCCTACGGGACTTAGCACAGATACGCAGTATTTT,CASSQDPTGLSTDTQYF
TRBJ2-1,-,TRBV6-1,many,TGTGCCAGCAGCCAAGACTGGAGCTCCTACAATGAGCAGTTCTTC,CASSQDWSSYNEQFF
TRBJ1-1,-,TRBV7-6,-,TGTGCCAGCACCTCGGGGGGGGCCGGAGCTTTCTTT,CASTSGGAGAFF
TRBJ1-2,-,TRBV27,many,TGTGCCAGCAGTTTATCGACAGGAATGGACGGCTACACCTTC,CASSLSTGMDGYTF
TRBJ2-3,TRBD2,TRBV11-2,few,TGTGCCAGCAGCGTGCTAGCGGGCGCAGATACGCAGTATTTT,CASSVLAGADTQYF